Listed below are T cell receptor beta chains from one sample, sequenced in a study of blood T cells in healthy people across ages. TCRdb processed the 5' RACE reads anew with MiXCR; each CDR3 protein has one entry. The sample shows over 750,000 distinct CDR3 sequences, roughly 25% of them seen only once. The sample also formed part of further work on T cells of mothers and their children.

The specimen sequenced was blood. The receptors come from a boy between 10 and 17 years old in good health. The CDR3 runs from the conserved cysteine through the conserved F or W. D genes are given only for firm matches. Size is stated for part of the rows, as once, few or many counts, or as a class when the clone is expanded.

>NA|few|TRBJ2-2|TRBV4-2
TGTGCCAGCAGCCAAGAAATCTTCCTCGGGGAGCTGTTTTTT
CASSQEIFLGELFF
>TRBD2|few|TRBJ2-1|TRBV6-2/TRBV6-3
TGTGCCAGCAGTTACAGTCTAGCGGGGGGGTCCCTCTACAATGAGCAGTTCTTC
CASSYSLAGGSLYNEQFF
>NA|NA|TRBJ1-1|TRBV9
TGTGCCAGCAGCCTCCTCGGAGGGACCAACACTGAAGCTTTCTTT
CASSLLGGTNTEAFF
>NA|NA|TRBJ2-3|TRBV27
TGTGCCAGCAGTCTCCGACAGACAGATACGCAGTATTTT
CASSLRQTDTQYF
>TRBD2|NA|TRBJ2-7|TRBV5-1
TGCGCCAGCAGCCCTGGGGGACTAGCGGGGACCTACGAGCAGTACTTC
CASSPGGLAGTYEQYF
>TRBD2|few|TRBJ2-3|TRBV12-3/TRBV12-4
TGTGCCAGCAGTCTCTGGCTAATGACTAGCGGGAGGGGCCGGGATACGCAGTATTTT
CASSLWLMTSGRGRDTQYF
>NA|NA|TRBJ2-7|TRBV28
TGTGCCAGCAGTCGCCCCCTCTACGAGCAGTACTTC
CASSRPLYEQYF
>TRBD1|few|TRBJ2-6|TRBV27
TGTGCCAGCAGTCACATGGGACAGGAGACCCCCTCTGGGGCCAACGTCCTGACTTTC
CASSHMGQETPSGANVLTF
>NA|NA|TRBJ1-6|TRBV12-3/TRBV12-4
TGTGCCAGCAGTTTACGGACCGAGTCACCCCTCCACTTT
CASSLRTESPLHF
>TRBD1|many|TRBJ2-1|TRBV5-6
TGTGCCAGCAGCTTGGGGACAGGGAATGAGCAGTTCTTC
CASSLGTGNEQFF
>TRBD1|NA|TRBJ2-2|TRBV12-3/TRBV12-4
TGTGCCAGCAGTTTAGCTACAGGGGGCGTCGTCACCGGGGAGCTGTTTTTT
CASSLATGGVVTGELFF
>NA|few|TRBJ1-1|TRBV12-3/TRBV12-4
TGTGCCAGCAGTTTGAGAGAGAAAGCTTTCTTT
CASSLREKAFF
>NA|few|TRBJ1-4|TRBV29-1
TGCAGCGTTGAAGTTCCCATTGGTGAAAAACTGTTTTTT
CSVEVPIGEKLFF
>NA|few|TRBJ2-2|TRBV24-1
TGTGCCACCAGTGCGACTATGGAGCGGACGAACACCGGGGAGCTGTTTTTT
CATSATMERTNTGELFF
>NA|few|TRBJ1-4|TRBV7-8
TGTGCCAGCAGCTTAGAAGTCCGGGATGAAAAACTGTTTTTT
CASSLEVRDEKLFF
>TRBD1|NA|TRBJ1-1|TRBV4-1
TGCGCCAGCAGATTGGGACAGCCGAACACTGAAGCTTTCTTT
CASRLGQPNTEAFF